Below, one T cell receptor (beta chain) is given with its context. No antigen is known for it. The germline gene is not matched at one end of the junction; a read error may be the cause. This specimen comes from a study of cytomegalovirus exposure and HLA in healthy donors. Study details: Genotyping of some 390 donors showed that about 79% belonged to the Caucasian-associated ancestry cluster.

Study observations and caveats: The study listed about 150 cytomegalovirus-associated TCR beta chains.

This CDR3 contains 13 residues. Germline CDR1 and CDR2: SEHNR and FQNEAQ (reference sequence). The PCR employed 60 Vbeta primers together with 13 Jbeta primers. Generated by immunoSEQ multiplex PCR, the TCRdb table keeps only in-frame clones and is missing some. Of 150,000 to 200,000 clones in the sample, less than 90% were seen once. Sequencing input: PBMCs. This rearrangement joins TRBV7-9 to TRBJ1-2; no definite D call. This clonotype originated in a girl under three years old in good health and CMV-seronegative. The CDR3 DNA sequence: TGTTCCAGCAGCTTAAGTCGAGACTATGGCTACACCTTC. This codes for CSSSLSRDYGYTF. The entire variable domain, with the rest obtained from reference TRBV7-9 and TRBJ1-2, is as follows: DTGVSQNPRHKITKRGQNVTFRCDPISEHNRLYWYRQTLGQGPEFLTYFQNEAQLEKSRLLSDRFSAERPKGSFSTLEIQRTEQGDSAMYLCSSSLSRDYGYTFGSGTRLTVV.